The 30 T cell receptor beta chains presented below share a single source sample, sequenced in a study of cytomegalovirus exposure and HLA in healthy donors. Amplification used 60 Vbeta primers and 13 Jbeta primers. Repertoires were generated with immunoSEQ multiplex PCR, while TCRdb's copy carries only in-frame clones and drops some. There are about 170,000 clones in the sample; around 84% occur only once, and about 2.7% lies in the top ten. Source material: PBMCs. The receptors were gathered from a man aged 25 to 40 in good health and CMV-seropositive.

This clone was counted a few times. This chain connects TRBV19 to TRBJ1-2, with D perhaps TRBD1 (6 bases). There are 13 residues in the CDR3. V was pared by 6 bases and J by 10 bases, with 18 bases between. CDR1 is LNHDA, CDR2 SQIVND, per germline (reference sequence). CDR3 bases: TGTGCCAGTAGCCCAGCCGTGGACAGAACCTACACCTTC. Protein product: CASSPAVDRTYTF. Complete variable domain (other parts from reference TRBV19 and TRBJ1-2): DGGITQSPKYLFRKEGQNVTLSCEQNLNHDAMYWYRQDPGQGLRLIYYSQIVNDFQKGDIAEGYSVSREKKESFPLTVTSAQKNPTAFYLCASSPAVDRTYTFGSGTRLTVV.

The chain recombines TRBV21-1 with TRBJ1-5; TRBD1, the D gene given by the table, was not confirmed from the DNA. TRBV21-1 is listed as a pseudogene. The CDR3 loop spans 19 amino acids. The CDR3 loop is CASSKASGRGKGSNQPQHF. The CDR3 DNA sequence: TGTGCCAGCAGCAAAGCTAGTGGCAGGGGCAAGGGGAGCAATCAGCCCCAGCATTTT.

This chain uses TRBV18 with TRBJ1-1, with D maybe TRBD1 (6 bases). In germline, CDR1 is KGHSH, CDR2 LQKENI. Deletions cut 7 bases from V and 8 bases from J, with 14 bases between. This CDR3 region has 12 residues. CDR3 coding DNA: TGTGCCAGCTTTTACCAGGGGTTCGAAGCTTTCTTT. Its translation is CASFYQGFEAFF.

This chain uses TRBV5-4 with TRBJ2-3, with 8 bases fitting TRBD2. The CDR3 consists of 17 residues. Germline V gene sequence: CDR1 SGHNT, CDR2 YYREEE (reference sequence). J gave up 4 bases and V 1 base, and 11 bases lay outside the gene matches. CDR3 nucleotides: TGTGCCAGCAGCTTGAAGACTTGGCGGGAGGCCCCAGATACGCAGTATTTT. The encoded protein is CASSLKTWREAPDTQYF.

This rearrangement joins TRBV2 to TRBJ1-2; TRBD1 matches 9 bases. The trim removed 7 bases at V and 3 bases at J, leaving 6 bases unmatched. This CDR3 has 14 amino acids. Germline assignment: CDR1 SNHLY and CDR2 FYNNEI. Here the CDR3 DNA reads TGTGCCAGCACCGACCGGACAGGGGACTATGGCTACACCTTC. This gives the protein CASTDRTGDYGYTF.

The chain carries TRBV10-1 and TRBJ2-3, with 9 bases aligning to TRBD1. This CDR3 contains 17 residues. V lost 6 bases, J lost 7 bases, and 17 bases stayed unmatched. CDR1 is WNHNN and CDR2 is SYGVQD in the germline V gene (reference sequence). The CDR3 DNA sequence: TGCGCCAGCAGCGGGGATACAGGGGGCGCTTTGATGCATACGCAGTATTTT. It is translated as CASSGDTGGALMHTQYF.

The V call is TRBV4-1, the J call TRBJ2-5; possibly TRBD1 for D (6 bases). The CDR3 covers 14 residues. CDR1 MGHRA and CDR2 YSYEKL come from the germline V gene. V gave up 1 base and J gave up 4 bases, with 10 bases separating them. The DNA of the CDR3 is TGCGCCAGCAGCCAAGTCCTGGGGGCAGAGACCCAGTACTTC. This sequence encodes CASSQVLGAETQYF.

The chain couples TRBV5-1 to TRBJ1-1; 10 nucleotides align to TRBD1. Germline trimming cut 0 bases from V and 9 bases from J; bases unmatched to any gene: 2. The CDR3 runs 13 residues. Germline assignment: CDR1 SGHRS and CDR2 YFSETQ. The CDR3 DNA reads as TGCGCCAGCAGCTTGGGACAGGGGGCCAAAGCTTTCTTT. Its translation is CASSLGQGAKAFF.

This clone was detected a few times. V gene TRBV5-4 combines with J gene TRBJ2-3; TRBD2 aligns across 8 bases. Germline trimming cut 6 bases from V and 1 base from J; bases unmatched to any gene: 10. The length of the CDR3 is 16 residues. Germline values: CDR1 SGHNT, CDR2 YYREEE (reference sequence). CDR3 residues: CASKLITSGGTDTQYF. The DNA of the CDR3 is TGTGCCAGCAAGCTGATCACTAGCGGTGGCACAGATACGCAGTATTTT.

This clone was seen a handful of times. J is TRBJ2-2 and V is TRBV5-5; a weak D match, TRBD2 (6 bases). V was clipped by 4 bases and J by 2 bases, with 12 bases between them. Germline values: CDR1 SGHKS, CDR2 YYEKEE (reference sequence). CDR3 length: 15 amino acids. The CDR3 coding sequence is TGTGCCAGCAGCAACGGGGGTCTTAACACCGGGGAGCTGTTTTTT. Protein sequence: CASSNGGLNTGELFF.

The gene calls are TRBV23-1 and TRBJ2-2, with 7 bases fitting TRBD1. TRBV23-1 counts as an open reading frame of uncertain function. V was clipped by 6 bases and J by 2 bases; unmatched bases: 9. The CDR3 loop spans 16 amino acids. The CDR3 bases are TGCGCCAGCAGCCATAACCGACAGGGAAACACCGGGGAGCTGTTTTTT. Translating it yields CASSHNRQGNTGELFF.

This chain connects TRBV5-8 to TRBJ1-5; 10 bases fit TRBD1. With 2 bases clipped from V and 8 bases from J, the junction kept 10 bases outside the gene matches. The CDR3 is 16 residues long. Germline-derived CDR1 and CDR2 are SGHTS and YDEGEE. The CDR3 DNA reads TGTGCCAGCAGCTTCCGGGACAGGGGATTTCGCGAGCCCCAGCATTTT. Amino acid sequence: CASSFRDRGFREPQHF.

The V call is TRBV19, the J call TRBJ2-2; 11 nucleotides line up with TRBD1. This CDR3 has 15 residues. Looked up from germline, CDR1 is LNHDA and CDR2 is SQIVND (reference sequence). J lost 6 bases, V lost 7 bases, and 7 bases had no gene match. The CDR3 protein is CASKEDRGRPGELFF. The CDR3 nucleotides are TGTGCCAGTAAGGAGGACAGGGGGCGCCCCGGGGAGCTGTTTTTT.

The chain combines TRBV2 with TRBJ2-1; D unresolved. The CDR3 contains 14 residues. CDR1 and CDR2 from the germline V gene are SNHLY and FYNNEI. V lost 9 bases and J 2 bases, leaving 14 bases between the germline ends. CDR3 amino acids: CASHSYSPYNEQFF. Written as DNA, the CDR3 is TGTGCCAGTCATAGCTACTCCCCCTACAATGAGCAGTTCTTC.

DNA of the CDR3: TGTGCCAGCAGATCTGACAGGGGCTATGGCTACACCTTC. This encodes CASRSDRGYGYTF. This chain connects TRBV6-5 to TRBJ1-2; 8 nucleotides align to TRBD1. Germline CDR1 and CDR2: MNHEY and SVGAGI. V dropped 6 bases and J dropped 4; count of bases not matched to a gene: 4. The CDR3 extends over 13 amino acids.

This clone was seen only a few times. CDR3 loop: CASSASGTGDELFF. The CDR3 DNA follows: TGTGCCAGCAGCGCCTCCGGGACAGGGGACGAACTGTTTTTT. V usage is TRBV9 and J usage is TRBJ1-4; 10 nucleotides line up with TRBD1. This CDR3 spans 14 amino acids. CDR1 SGDLS and CDR2 YYNGEE come from the germline V gene. V trimming: 3 bases; J trimming: 12 bases; junction bases outside the gene matches: 8.

This rearrangement joins TRBV7-2 to TRBJ1-2; D unresolved. Per the germline V gene, CDR1 is SGHTA and CDR2 is FQGNSA. Trimming left V 1 base short and J 5 bases short, with 11 bases between. The CDR3 is 14 residues long. In DNA, the CDR3 is TGTGCCAGCAGCTTAGGGTGGCAGGATTATGGCTACACCTTC. Its protein product is CASSLGWQDYGYTF.

This chain connects TRBV18 to TRBJ2-1; 7 bases fit TRBD1. Losses at the gene ends were 1 base for V and 8 bases for J; bases not matched to a gene: 5. Germline V gene sequence: CDR1 KGHSH, CDR2 LQKENI. The CDR3 extends over 14 amino acids. The CDR3 DNA is TGTGCCAGCTCACCACTAGACAGGGCCCATGAGCAGTTCTTC. Residues: CASSPLDRAHEQFF.

This chain uses TRBV7-3 with TRBJ2-5; D is perhaps TRBD2 (7 bases). This CDR3 is built from 16 residues. Germline V gene data show CDR1 as SGHTA and CDR2 as FQGTGA. Trimming took off 5 bases at V and 5 bases at J, with 21 bases between the two ends. DNA for the CDR3: TGTGCCAGCAGCCCCGTTGGGAGGGGGTTTGGTGAGACCCAGTACTTC. Its protein product is CASSPVGRGFGETQYF.

This rearrangement joins TRBV7-2 to TRBJ1-1; the match to TRBD1 covers 7 bases. In germline, CDR1 is SGHTA, CDR2 FQGNSA. The CDR3 runs to 13 residues. V trimming: 5 bases; J trimming: 7 bases; junction bases outside the gene matches: 7. CDR3 in DNA: TGTGCCAGCAGCGCGCAGGGGGGCTATGAAGCTTTCTTT. It yields the protein CASSAQGGYEAFF.

The rearrangement uses TRBV7-3 and TRBJ2-1, with 14 bases identical to TRBD2. Trimming at V came to 4 bases and at J to 8 bases, leaving 7 bases not matched to a gene. The length of the CDR3 is 16 residues. Germline V gene lookup returns CDR1 SGHTA and CDR2 FQGTGA. The chain's CDR3 is CASSYGTSGSIDEQFF. Written as DNA, the CDR3 is TGTGCCAGCAGCTATGGGACTAGCGGGAGTATCGATGAGCAGTTCTTC.

The J gene is TRBJ2-1, the V gene TRBV4-2, with 10 positions matching TRBD2. CDR3 length equals 15 residues. Germline trimming cut 6 bases from V and 9 bases from J; bases unmatched to any gene: 11. CDR1 and CDR2 (germline): LGHNA, YNFKEQ. Written as DNA, the CDR3 is TGTGCCAGCAGGCTAGCGGGAGTGAACGCTGTTGAGCAGTTCTTC. Translation: CASRLAGVNAVEQFF.

The chain is built from TRBV2 and TRBJ2-2; 10 bases line up with TRBD2. Germline V CDR1 and CDR2: SNHLY, FYNNEI. Unmatched junction bases numbered 7, after V lost 8 bases and J lost 7 bases. There are 14 residues in the CDR3. CDR3 nucleotide sequence: TGTGCCAGCGGGCTAGCGGGAGAGGGCGGGGAGCTGTTTTTT. Residues: CASGLAGEGGELFF.

V is TRBV5-1 and J is TRBJ2-5; 7 bases align to TRBD2. The CDR3 totals 15 residues. V shed 7 bases, J shed 3 bases, and the junction held 12 bases outside the gene matches. Per germline, CDR1 SGHRS and CDR2 YFSETQ. CDR3 loop: CASGLLAGQEETQYF. CDR3 sequence (DNA): TGCGCCAGCGGTTTGTTAGCGGGCCAGGAAGAGACCCAGTACTTC.

The V call is TRBV5-4, the J call TRBJ2-7; D is possibly TRBD1 (5 bases). The V gene lost 2 bases and the J gene lost 1 base, with 10 bases spanning the gap. Germline V gene lookup returns CDR1 SGHNT and CDR2 YYREEE (reference sequence). CDR3 size: 14 residues. CDR3 bases: TGTGCCAGCAGCTTTTCCGACAGTTCCTACGAGCAGTACTTC. It codes for CASSFSDSSYEQYF. Full variable domain (outside the CDR3, taken from reference TRBV5-4 and TRBJ2-7): ETGVTQSPTHLIKTRGQQVTLRCSSQSGHNTVSWYQQALGQGPQFIFQYYREEENGRGNFPPRFSGLQFPNYSSELNVNALELDDSALYLCASSFSDSSYEQYFGPGTRLTVT.

This clone turned up a few times. The chain is built from TRBV27 and TRBJ2-7; possible D gene TRBD2, 6 bases. V dropped 4 bases and J dropped 0 bases, with 10 bases sitting between them. The CDR3 loop spans 14 amino acids. Germline V gene sequence: CDR1 MNHEY, CDR2 SMNVEV (reference sequence). The DNA for the CDR3 is TGTGCCAGCAGTTCGTCTAGCGACTCCTACGAGCAGTACGTC. It codes for CASSSSSDSYEQYV.

The chain is built from TRBV19 and TRBJ2-7, with D possibly TRBD1 on 6 matching bases. V lost 8 bases and J lost 2, with 19 bases in between. Germline CDR1 LNHDA, CDR2 SQIVND (reference sequence). The CDR3 extends over 15 amino acids. In nucleotides, the CDR3 is TGTGCCAGTTGGGGGCCGGCCGGGCAGACCTACGAGCAGTACTTC. Its protein product is CASWGPAGQTYEQYF.

This clone appeared a single time. The chain uses TRBV10-3 and TRBJ1-5, with 7 bases aligning to TRBD1. The V and J ends lost 6 bases and 7 bases, in that order; junction bases with no gene match: 18. The CDR3 loop spans 17 amino acids. Germline V gives CDR1 ENHRY, CDR2 SYGVKD. CDR3 coding DNA: TGTGCCATCAGAGTTGGCACAGGCAGGGGGATTCGACAGCCCCAGCATTTT. It specifies CAIRVGTGRGIRQPQHF.

The rearrangement uses TRBV19 and TRBJ2-1, with TRBD2 identical over 7 bases. Germline V gene lookup returns CDR1 LNHDA and CDR2 SQIVND (reference sequence). CDR3 size: 15 residues. The V and J ends lost 3 bases and 1 base, in that order; junction bases with no gene match: 3. This CDR3 reads CASSITSASYNEQFF. DNA for the CDR3: TGTGCCAGTAGTATCACTAGCGCTTCCTACAATGAGCAGTTCTTC.

In this sample, this clone turned up once. This chain links TRBV21-1 with TRBJ2-7; the listed D gene, TRBD2, was not tested against the DNA. TRBV21-1 is termed a pseudogene. The CDR3 runs to 17 residues. This chain's CDR3 is CASSKLGTSGRVGEQYV. Written as DNA, the CDR3 is TGTGCCAGCAGCAAACTCGGGACTAGCGGGAGGGTGGGGGAGCAGTACGTC.